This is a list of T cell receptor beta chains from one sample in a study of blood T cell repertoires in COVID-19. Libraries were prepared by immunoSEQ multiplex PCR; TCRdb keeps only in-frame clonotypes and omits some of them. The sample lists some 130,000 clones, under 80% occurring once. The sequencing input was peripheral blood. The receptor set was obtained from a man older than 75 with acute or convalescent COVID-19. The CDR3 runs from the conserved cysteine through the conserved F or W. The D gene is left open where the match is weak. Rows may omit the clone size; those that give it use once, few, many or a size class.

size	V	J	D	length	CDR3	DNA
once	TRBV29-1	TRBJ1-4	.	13	CSVRQALNEKLFF	TGCAGCGTAAGACAGGCCCTTAATGAAAAACTGTTTTTT
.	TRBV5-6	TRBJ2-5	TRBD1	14	CASSADRGWGTQYF	TGTGCCAGCAGCGCGGACAGGGGCTGGGGGACCCAGTACTTC
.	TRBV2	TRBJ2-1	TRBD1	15	CASSEMGRGYNEQFF	TGTGCCAGCAGTGAAATGGGCAGGGGGTACAATGAGCAGTTCTTC
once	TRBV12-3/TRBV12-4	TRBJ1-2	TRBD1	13	CASRSGGWYGYTF	TGTGCCAGCAGGTCAGGGGGTTGGTATGGCTACACCTTC
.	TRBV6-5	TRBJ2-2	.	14	CASSYSNPSGELFF	TGTGCCAGCAGTTACTCTAATCCCTCCGGGGAGCTGTTTTTT
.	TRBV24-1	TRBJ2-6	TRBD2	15	CATSDPSGGANVLTF	TGTGCCACCAGTGATCCTAGCGGTGGGGCCAACGTCCTGACTTTC
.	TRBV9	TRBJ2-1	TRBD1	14	CASSADRVGNEQFF	TGTGCCAGCAGCGCAGACAGGGTAGGAAATGAGCAGTTCTTC
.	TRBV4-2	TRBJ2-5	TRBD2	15	CASSQDLGRVETQYF	TGTGCCAGCAGCCAAGATTTGGGGAGGGTTGAGACCCAGTACTTC
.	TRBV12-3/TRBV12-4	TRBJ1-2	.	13	CASSPTVPYGYTF	TGTGCCAGCAGTCCCACTGTCCCCTATGGCTACACCTTC
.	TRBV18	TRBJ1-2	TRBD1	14	CASSTDRGFDGYTF	TGTGCCAGCTCGACAGACAGGGGCTTTGATGGCTACACCTTC
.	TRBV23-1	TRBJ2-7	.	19	CASSQPKVDSSWTHYEQYF	TGCGCCAGCAGTCAACCAAAAGTGGACAGTTCTTGGACCCACTACGAGCAGTACTTC
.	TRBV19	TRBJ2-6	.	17	CASTGSGRYSGANVLTF	TGTGCCAGTACGGGATCCGGACGGTACTCTGGGGCCAACGTCCTGACTTTC
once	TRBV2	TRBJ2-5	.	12	CASRQGQETQYF	TGTGCCAGCAGACAGGGCCAAGAGACCCAGTACTTC
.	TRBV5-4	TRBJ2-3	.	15	CASSPNLESTDTQYF	TGTGCCAGCAGCCCGAACTTAGAAAGCACAGATACGCAGTATTTT
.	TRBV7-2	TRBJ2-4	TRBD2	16	CASSLGAGTAKNIQYF	TGTGCCAGCAGCTTAGGAGCGGGGACAGCCAAAAACATTCAGTACTTC
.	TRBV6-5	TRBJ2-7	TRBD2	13	CASSYSNGGEQYF	TGTGCCAGCAGTTATTCGAACGGGGGGGAGCAGTACTTC
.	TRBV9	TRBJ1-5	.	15	CASSAGQNSNQPQHF	TGTGCCAGCAGCGCCGGACAGAATAGCAATCAGCCCCAGCATTTT
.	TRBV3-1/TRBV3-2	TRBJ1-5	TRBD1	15	CASSQDWDSDQPQHF	TGTGCCAGCAGCCAAGATTGGGACAGCGATCAGCCCCAGCATTTT
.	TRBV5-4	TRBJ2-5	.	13	CASSLGGRETQYF	TGTGCCAGCAGCTTAGGCGGTAGGGAGACCCAGTACTTC
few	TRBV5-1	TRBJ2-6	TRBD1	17	CASSFGRQGPGANVLTF	TGCGCCAGCAGCTTCGGACGACAGGGCCCTGGGGCCAACGTCCTGACTTTC
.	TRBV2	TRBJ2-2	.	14	CASSLDRNTGELFF	TGTGCCAGCAGTCTGGACAGGAACACCGGGGAGCTGTTTTTT
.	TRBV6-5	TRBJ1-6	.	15	CASEQGSYRNSPLHF	TGTGCCAGCGAACAAGGGTCCTACAGGAATTCACCCCTCCACTTT
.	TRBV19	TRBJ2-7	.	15	CASSIGWGGVYEQYF	TGTGCCAGTAGTATAGGGTGGGGCGGAGTCTACGAGCAGTACTTC
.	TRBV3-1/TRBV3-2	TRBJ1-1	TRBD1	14	CASRDQGERAEAFF	TGTGCCAGCAGAGATCAGGGGGAAAGAGCTGAAGCTTTCTTT
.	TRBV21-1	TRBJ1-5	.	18	CASSKKRRAGNGNQPQHF	TGTGCCAGCAGCAAAAAAAGGCGGGCCGGGAATGGGAATCAGCCCCAGCATTTT
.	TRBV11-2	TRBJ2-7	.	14	CASISPDRDYEQYF	TGTGCCAGCATTTCTCCGGACAGAGATTACGAGCAGTACTTC
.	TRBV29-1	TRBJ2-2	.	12	CSVDRDTGELFF	TGCAGCGTTGATCGAGACACCGGGGAGCTGTTTTTT
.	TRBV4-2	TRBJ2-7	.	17	CASSRTSRDTLSYEQYF	TGTGCCAGCAGCCGCACCTCCCGGGACACCCTATCCTACGAGCAGTACTTC
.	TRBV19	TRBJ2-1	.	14	CASFEDTVRYEQFF	TGTGCCAGTTTTGAGGACACTGTTCGGTATGAGCAGTTCTTC
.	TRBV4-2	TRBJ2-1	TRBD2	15	CASSQTSGGANEQFF	TGTGCCAGCAGCCAAACTAGCGGGGGGGCCAATGAGCAGTTCTTC
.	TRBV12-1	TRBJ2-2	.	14	CASSSHLVSGELFF	TGTGCCAGCAGCTCCCATCTTGTCAGCGGGGAGCTGTTTTTT
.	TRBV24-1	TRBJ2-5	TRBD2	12	CATMGGGETQYF	TGTGCCACCATGGGGGGGGGAGAGACCCAGTACTTC
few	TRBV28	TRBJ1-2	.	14	CASSPSGENYGYTF	TGTGCCAGCAGTCCCTCGGGGGAGAACTATGGCTACACCTTC
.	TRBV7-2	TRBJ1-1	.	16	CASSPLGGGYDTEAFF	TGTGCCAGCAGCCCCCTAGGGGGGGGCTATGACACTGAAGCTTTCTTT
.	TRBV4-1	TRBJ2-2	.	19	CASSQDLSSAGAYTGELFF	TGCGCCAGCAGCCAAGATCTATCTTCGGCGGGGGCGTACACCGGGGAGCTGTTTTTT
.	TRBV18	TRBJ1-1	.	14	CASSIQAMNTEAFF	TGTGCCAGCTCAATTCAGGCGATGAACACTGAAGCTTTCTTT
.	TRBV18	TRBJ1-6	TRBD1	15	CASSQGQGDNSPLHF	TGTGCCAGCTCACAGGGACAGGGAGACAATTCACCCCTCCACTTT
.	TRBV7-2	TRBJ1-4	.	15	CASSLAPDSNEKLFF	TGTGCCAGCAGCTTAGCCCCGGACAGTAATGAAAAACTGTTTTTT
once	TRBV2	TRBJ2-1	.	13	CASSAEQNNEQFF	TGTGCCAGCAGTGCGGAGCAAAACAATGAGCAGTTCTTC
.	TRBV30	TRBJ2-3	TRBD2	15	CAWRWERGATDTQYF	TGTGCCTGGAGGTGGGAGCGGGGGGCCACAGATACGCAGTATTTT
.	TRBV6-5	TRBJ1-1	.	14	CASSRGGMNTEAFF	TGTGCCAGCAGTCGGGGGGGCATGAACACTGAAGCTTTCTTT
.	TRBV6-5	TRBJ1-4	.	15	CASGRGARGNEKLFF	TGTGCCAGCGGGAGGGGGGCGCGGGGTAATGAAAAACTGTTTTTT